Below are 28 T cell receptor beta chains sequenced from a single sample in a study of T cell responses to AZD1222 COVID-19 vaccine. Assay used: immunoSEQ multiplex PCR; TCRdb lists only in-frame clones, some missing. This sample has 150,000 to 200,000 clones, with just over 85% found just once. The material sequenced was peripheral blood, taken 28 days after the second AZD1222 dose. Receptor source: an adult who received the AZD1222 COVID-19 vaccine.

The rearrangement links TRBV28 to TRBJ1-1; D might be TRBD1 (6 bases). Germline CDR1 reads MDHEN; CDR2 reads SYDVKM. The CDR3 is made up of 14 amino acids. Trimming removed 2 bases from V and 1 base from J, with 8 bases in between. CDR3 nucleotide sequence: TGTGCCAGCAGTTTAGGACAGAGGAACACTGAAGCTTTCTTT. As protein: CASSLGQRNTEAFF.

This rearrangement joins TRBV25-1 to TRBJ2-2, with unresolved D. Germline-derived CDR1 and CDR2 are MGHDK and SYGVNS. This CDR3 has 14 amino acids. The ends were cut back, 4 bases at V and 0 bases at J, with 6 bases in the middle. CDR3 sequence: CASSGLTNTGELFF. The CDR3 nucleotides are TGTGCCAGCAGTGGCCTAACGAACACCGGGGAGCTGTTTTTT.

J is TRBJ2-2 and V is TRBV7-3; D possibly corresponds to TRBD1 (5 bases). The CDR3 runs 15 residues. From germline, CDR1 is SGHTA and CDR2 FQGTGA. The V end was cut by 2 bases, the J end by 2 bases, with 9 bases between. This CDR3 reads CASSLLTDNTGELFF. CDR3 in DNA: TGTGCCAGCAGCTTACTGACAGACAACACCGGGGAGCTGTTTTTT. Looking up the rest from reference TRBV7-3 and TRBJ2-2 gives the full variable domain: GAGVSQTPSNKVTEKGKYVELRCDPISGHTALYWYRQSLGQGPEFLIYFQGTGAADDSGLPNDRFFAVRPEGSVSTLKIQRTERGDSAVYLCASSLLTDNTGELFFGEGSRLTVL.

This clone has a handful of counts. The CDR3 spells CAISEPDRAWRGYTF. CDR3 bases: TGTGCCATCAGTGAGCCCGACAGGGCTTGGCGTGGCTACACCTTC. The V call is TRBV10-3, the J call TRBJ1-2, with 7 bases fitting TRBD1. Trimming at V came to 2 bases and at J to 7 bases, leaving 10 bases not matched to a gene. The CDR3 has 15 residues. Germline V gene sequence: CDR1 ENHRY, CDR2 SYGVKD.

Written as DNA, the CDR3 is TGTGCCAGCAGTGCGCCCGGGACCAAGAGCTCCTACGAGCAGTACTTC. Protein: CASSAPGTKSSYEQYF. The chain is built from TRBV25-1 and TRBJ2-7, with D perhaps given as TRBD1 or TRBD2 (5 bases each). Per the germline V gene, CDR1 is MGHDK and CDR2 is SYGVNS. The CDR3 is made up of 16 amino acids. Trimming pared 4 bases from V and 0 bases from J, leaving 16 bases between.

The J gene is TRBJ1-5, the V gene TRBV28; D not resolved. This CDR3 has 12 amino acids. V lost 9 bases to trimming and J lost 1 base, with 7 bases between them. Germline CDR1 reads MDHEN; CDR2 reads SYDVKM. The CDR3 DNA reads TGTGCCAGTAGCCAGAGCAATCAGCCCCAGCATTTT. Amino acid sequence: CASSQSNQPQHF.

The CDR3 DNA reads TGTGCCAGCAAGACACCCGGTGGGAACACTGAAGCTTTCTTT. Encoded protein: CASKTPGGNTEAFF. The rearrangement joins TRBV5-4 to TRBJ1-1; D is unresolved. Germline V gives CDR1 SGHNT, CDR2 YYREEE (reference sequence). Trimming stripped 6 bases from V and 1 base from J, with 13 bases between. This CDR3 contains 14 residues.

The chain employs TRBV6-5 and TRBJ2-7, with 7 bases matching TRBD1. Germline CDR1 reads MNHEY; CDR2 reads SVGAGI. After removal of 6 bases from V and 3 bases from J, the junction contained 11 bases not matched to a gene. The CDR3 is 15 residues long. CDR3 residues: CASRDVQGPRYEQYF. Here the CDR3 DNA reads TGTGCCAGCAGGGACGTACAGGGGCCCCGCTACGAGCAGTACTTC.

J is TRBJ2-7 and V is TRBV30; 10 bases align to TRBD1. The V and J ends lost 7 bases and 2 bases, in that order; junction bases with no gene match: 5. This CDR3 has 13 amino acids. Germline V gives CDR1 GTSNPN, CDR2 SVGIG (reference sequence). Here the CDR3 reads CALGQGGTYEQYF. The CDR3 DNA follows: TGTGCCTTAGGACAGGGGGGGACCTACGAGCAGTACTTC.

The V call is TRBV14, the J call TRBJ2-1, with D maybe TRBD2 (5 bases). From germline, CDR1 is SGHDN and CDR2 FVKESK. V shed 0 bases and J shed 2 bases, with 8 bases lying between them. This CDR3 has 15 residues. The CDR3 protein is CASSQERGTYNEQFF. For the CDR3, the DNA is TGTGCCAGCAGCCAAGAGAGAGGGACCTACAATGAGCAGTTCTTC.

In its sample, this clone was seen once. The CDR3 end shows no conserved phenylalanine or tryptophan, and so a read error is likely. The DNA is omitted, as the CDR3 cannot be located on it reliably, and the CDR3 follows TCRdb's listing. Here the CDR3 reads CASSKTPG. The V gene is TRBV21-1, the J gene TRBJ1-1. TRBV21-1 is assigned pseudogene status. From its first to its last residue, the CDR3 has 8 amino acids.

The DNA for the CDR3 is TGTGCCAGCAGTGAAGGGGGACTACCTTCCTACGAGCAGTACTTC. Protein sequence: CASSEGGLPSYEQYF. The gene calls are TRBV6-1 and TRBJ2-7; 7 bases line up with TRBD2. V gave up 1 base and J gave up 1 base; unmatched junction bases: 4. Germline CDR1 and CDR2: MNHNS and SASEGT. This CDR3 spans 15 amino acids.

The V gene is TRBV3-1 (or the pseudogene TRBV3-2), the J gene TRBJ2-1, with D possibly being TRBD1 (7 bases). V lost 0 bases and J 5 bases, leaving 14 bases between the germline ends. CDR3 length: 16 residues. Germline V gives CDR1 LGHDT, CDR2 YNNKEL (reference sequence). This CDR3 is CASSQEWQGGHNEQFF. The CDR3, as DNA: TGTGCCAGCAGCCAAGAATGGCAGGGGGGCCACAATGAGCAGTTCTTC.

This chain connects TRBV6-8 to TRBJ2-6, with 7 bases that match TRBD1. V was pared by 8 bases and J by 0 bases, with 7 bases of the junction left unmatched. Germline V gene data show CDR1 as MNHGY and CDR2 as SAAAGT. The CDR3 extends over 16 amino acids. The CDR3 region is CASGRDSPSGANVLTF. The CDR3 nucleotides are TGTGCCAGCGGCCGGGACAGCCCCTCTGGGGCCAACGTCCTGACTTTC.

V is TRBV28 and J is TRBJ1-5; the match to TRBD1 covers 12 bases. This CDR3 has 15 residues. The germline gives CDR1 MDHEN, CDR2 SYDVKM. Germline trimming cut 8 bases from V and 7 bases from J; bases unmatched to any gene: 9. CDR3 loop: CASLSLGTGGQPQHF. The CDR3 DNA is TGTGCCAGCTTATCCCTCGGGACAGGGGGCCAGCCCCAGCATTTT.

The CDR3 DNA follows: TGTGCCAGCGGACAAGGGGGCGGAAGGTTTCACGAGCAGTACTTC. Translating gives CASGQGGGRFHEQYF. The rearrangement links TRBV11-3 to TRBJ2-7; 7 nucleotides match TRBD1. Looked up from germline, CDR1 is SGHNT and CDR2 is YENEEA. The CDR3 runs 15 residues. The J segment lost 5 bases and the V segment lost 8 bases, leaving 15 bases of the junction unmatched.

The genes are TRBV30 and TRBJ2-5, with D perhaps matching TRBD2 (6 bases). The V gene's germline CDR1 is GTSNPN and CDR2 SVGIG (reference sequence). Trimming cost V 7 bases and J 5 bases, with 11 bases left between them. CDR3 length equals 11 residues. The DNA for the CDR3 is TGTGCCTCTATTCGGGAGGAGACCCAGTACTTC. Translating it yields CASIREETQYF.

The chain recombines TRBV5-4 with TRBJ1-2; TRBD1 aligns across 7 bases. This CDR3 contains 15 residues. Germline trimming cut 5 bases from V and 0 bases from J; bases unmatched to any gene: 7. In germline, CDR1 is SGHNT, CDR2 YYREEE (reference sequence). CDR3 nucleotides: TGTGCCAGCAGTACCAGGGGGGGAGCTAACTATGGCTACACCTTC. It translates to CASSTRGGANYGYTF.

This clone was counted only a few times. The chain links TRBV7-9 to TRBJ2-7; a weak D match, TRBD1 (5 bases). V lost 3 bases to trimming and J lost 4 bases, with 13 bases between them. CDR3 size: 14 residues. Germline lookup yields CDR1 SEHNR and CDR2 FQNEAQ (reference sequence). This CDR3 is CASSFTGYLYEQYF. The CDR3 nucleotides are TGTGCCAGCAGCTTCACAGGATACCTTTACGAGCAGTACTTC.

This rearrangement joins TRBV11-2 to TRBJ1-2; D gene unclear. V was clipped by 2 bases and J by 6 bases, with 13 bases between them. This CDR3 spans 14 amino acids. Germline V gene lookup returns CDR1 SGHAT and CDR2 FQNNGV. The CDR3 is CASSLTGRINGYTF. The CDR3 DNA reads TGTGCCAGCAGCTTAACGGGAAGGATCAATGGCTACACCTTC.

This CDR3 is CASSPLRQSMLHTEAFF. The CDR3 DNA is TGTGCCAGCTCACCCCTCCGACAGTCGATGCTTCACACTGAAGCTTTCTTT. The chain combines TRBV18 with TRBJ1-1; D may be TRBD1 (5 bases). CDR3 length: 17 amino acids. CDR1 KGHSH and CDR2 LQKENI come from the germline V gene. V was trimmed by 3 bases and J by 3 bases, leaving 20 bases between them. Based on the CDR3 plus reference TRBV18 and TRBJ1-1, the full variable domain is NAGVMQNPRHLVRRRGQEARLRCSPMKGHSHVYWYRQLPEEGLKFMVYLQKENIIDESGMPKERFSAEFPKEGPSILRIQQVVRGDSAAYFCASSPLRQSMLHTEAFFGQGTRLTVV.

The rearrangement links TRBV3-1 (or the pseudogene TRBV3-2) to TRBJ2-1; D call uncertain. V was pared by 0 bases and J by 3 bases, with 6 bases between. The CDR3 spans 14 residues. Per the germline V gene, CDR1 is LGHDT and CDR2 is YNNKEL (reference sequence). The CDR3 bases are TGTGCCAGCAGCCAAGAACCACTCTACAATGAGCAGTTCTTC. It is translated as CASSQEPLYNEQFF.

The chain joins TRBV14 to TRBJ1-1; D call uncertain. The CDR3 runs to 15 residues. The germline V and J ends were trimmed by 1 base and 5 bases, with 14 bases remaining between them. Germline V gene lookup returns CDR1 SGHDN and CDR2 FVKESK. In nucleotides, the CDR3 is TGTGCCAGCAGCCAAGCTGGAGGATATAGGACTGAAGCTTTCTTT. As protein: CASSQAGGYRTEAFF. The variable domain in full, with the rest retrieved from reference TRBV14 and TRBJ1-1, is EAGVTQFPSHSVIEKGQTVTLRCDPISGHDNLYWYRRVMGKEIKFLLHFVKESKQDESGMPNNRFLAERTGGTYSTLKVQPAELEDSGVYFCASSQAGGYRTEAFFGQGTRLTVV.

The chain couples TRBV6-2 or TRBV6-3 to TRBJ2-7; 10 bases fit TRBD2. The CDR3 is 17 amino acids. The germline V gene has CDR1 MNHEY and CDR2 SVGEGT. J gave up 2 bases and V 2 bases, and 9 bases lay outside the gene matches. As DNA, the CDR3 is TGTGCCAGCAGTTACAGTAGCGGGGGGAAATCAGCCTACGAGCAGTACTTC. Translated: CASSYSSGGKSAYEQYF.

The chain employs TRBV19 and TRBJ2-5; TRBD1 matches at 11 bases. CDR1 is LNHDA, CDR2 SQIVND, per germline (reference sequence). The V and J ends lost 4 bases and 5 bases, in that order; junction bases with no gene match: 9. This CDR3 is 16 amino acids long. As DNA, the CDR3 is TGTGCCAGTAGTACCACTGGACAGGGGGCATGGGAGACCCAGTACTTC. This codes for CASSTTGQGAWETQYF.

The gene calls are TRBV7-9 and TRBJ1-2; D uncertain. This CDR3 comprises 16 residues. V dropped 2 bases and J dropped 7 bases, with 20 bases sitting between them. Germline V gene lookup returns CDR1 SEHNR and CDR2 FQNEAQ (reference sequence). The CDR3 loop reads CASSLPSGREYRGYTF. CDR3 in DNA: TGTGCCAGCAGCTTACCATCCGGGAGGGAATATCGTGGCTACACCTTC.

The chain recombines TRBV6-5 with TRBJ2-2; D could derive from TRBD1 or TRBD2 (5 bases each). The CDR3 sequence is 15 residues long. V lost 5 bases and J lost 1, with 11 bases in between. CDR1 MNHEY and CDR2 SVGAGI come from the germline V gene. In nucleotides, the CDR3 is TGTGCCAGCAGTCTTCCAGGGAGGAACACCGGGGAGCTGTTTTTT. It is translated as CASSLPGRNTGELFF.

The chain uses TRBV4-3 and TRBJ1-6; 9 positions match TRBD1. V lost 1 base and J lost 10; bases outside the gene matches: 5. CDR1 is LGHNA and CDR2 is YSLEER in the germline V gene. The CDR3 length is 15 residues. CDR3 protein: CASSQGTGVLSPLHF. The DNA for the CDR3 is TGCGCCAGCAGCCAAGGGACAGGGGTTCTCTCACCCCTCCACTTT.